Each of the 9 T cell receptor beta chains below was sequenced from the same sample in a study of blood T cell repertoires in COVID-19. The repertoire was sequenced with immunoSEQ multiplex PCR; TCRdb's copy has only in-frame clones and lacks some. Of some 250,000 clones in the sample, approximately 86% were seen once. Material for sequencing was peripheral blood. Every receptor here comes from a human donor in a cohort sampled during active COVID-19.

This chain joins TRBV6-5 and TRBJ1-1; a possible D gene is TRBD1 (6 bases). Germline values: CDR1 MNHEY, CDR2 SVGAGI. The V end lost 2 bases, the J end lost 5 bases, and 15 bases lay between the germline ends. CDR3 length: 15 residues. In DNA, the CDR3 is TGTGCCAGCAGTTACCTTCTCTCGAGGGGGACTGAAGCTTTCTTT. Its translation is CASSYLLSRGTEAFF.

The CDR3 loop is CASSLGLFRRAEAFF. CDR3 bases: TGTGCCAGCAGCTTAGGTCTCTTCCGAAGAGCTGAAGCTTTCTTT. V gene TRBV7-2 combines with J gene TRBJ1-1; D unresolved. Germline CDR1 and CDR2: SGHTA and FQGNSA. CDR3 length equals 15 residues. Between the trimmed V and J ends, which lost 1 base and 6 bases, there was a span of 15 bases.

The genes are TRBV5-1 and TRBJ2-3; 9 nucleotides align to TRBD2. Germline CDR1 and CDR2: SGHRS and YFSETQ. Trimming at V came to 6 bases and at J to 1 base, leaving 6 bases not matched to a gene. The CDR3 is made up of 15 amino acids. CDR3 bases: TGCGCCAGCACAAGCGGGGGGCCCGGCACAGATACGCAGTATTTT. This gives the protein CASTSGGPGTDTQYF.

The J gene is TRBJ2-2, the V gene TRBV11-2, with 10 positions matching TRBD2. After removal of 5 bases from V and 7 bases from J, the junction contained 10 bases not matched to a gene. Germline values: CDR1 SGHAT, CDR2 FQNNGV. This CDR3 is built from 16 residues. The CDR3 nucleotides read TGTGCCAGCAGCCCCCTCCTAGCGGGAGAGAGCGGGGAGCTGTTTTTT. This translates into CASSPLLAGESGELFF.

The chain combines TRBV4-1 with TRBJ2-5; 7 bases are shared with TRBD1. Germline CDR1 reads MGHRA; CDR2 reads YSYEKL. The trim removed 1 base at V and 7 bases at J, leaving 6 bases unmatched. The CDR3 extends over 14 amino acids. Here the CDR3 reads CASSQGQGGGTQYF. DNA for the CDR3: TGCGCCAGCAGCCAAGGACAGGGTGGCGGGACCCAGTACTTC.

J is TRBJ1-4 and V is TRBV28; 7 bases align to TRBD1. V was pared by 5 bases and J by 8 bases, with 5 bases of the junction left unmatched. CDR1 and CDR2 (germline): MDHEN, SYDVKM. The CDR3 consists of 13 residues. CDR3 bases: TGTGCCAGCAGTCCAACGGACAGGGAAAAACTGTTTTTT. This sequence encodes CASSPTDREKLFF.

The chain couples TRBV18 to TRBJ2-4; perhaps TRBD2 as D (5 bases). The CDR3 consists of 16 residues. V lost 4 bases, J lost 0 bases, and 13 bases lay in between. Germline values: CDR1 KGHSH, CDR2 LQKENI. The CDR3 here is CASSRRGSLAKNIQYF. For the CDR3, the DNA is TGTGCCAGCTCACGACGCGGGTCCTTAGCCAAAAACATTCAGTACTTC.

The rearrangement joins TRBV30 to TRBJ1-2; 9 bases line up with TRBD1. In germline, CDR1 is GTSNPN, CDR2 SVGIG (reference sequence). With V trimmed by 1 base and J by 5 bases, 5 bases remained unmatched. The CDR3 loop spans 14 amino acids. The CDR3 spells CAWSDPGQGYGYTF. As DNA, the CDR3 is TGTGCCTGGAGTGATCCGGGACAGGGATATGGCTACACCTTC.

The J gene is TRBJ1-1, the V gene TRBV7-2; D not resolved. Germline CDR1 and CDR2: SGHTA and FQGNSA. This CDR3 region has 14 residues. V was shortened by 3 bases and J by 11 bases, with 19 bases between the two germline ends. This chain's CDR3 is CASSLSLAEWRAFF. The CDR3 bases are TGTGCCAGCAGCTTGTCTCTGGCAGAGTGGAGGGCTTTCTTT. The full variable domain, completed using reference TRBV7-2 and TRBJ1-1, is GAGVSQSPSNKVTEKGKDVELRCDPISGHTALYWYRQSLGQGLEFLIYFQGNSAPDKSGLPSDRFSAERTGGSVSTLTIQRTQQEDSAVYLCASSLSLAEWRAFFGQGTRLTVV.